One and the same sample provided the 21 T cell receptor beta chains below, sequenced in a study of CDR3 diversity in severe acne. TCRdb re-called the PCR reads through MiXCR, storing one row per CDR3 protein. The table has over 70,000 distinct CDR3 sequences, 45% to 55% seen once; the top ten hold roughly an eighth. The sequenced sample consisted of blood. These receptors came from a male donor in good health, without acne.

The chain has TRBV20-1 and TRBJ2-5; 8 nucleotides line up with TRBD2. CDR3 size: 12 residues. J lost 0 bases, V lost 8 bases, and 2 bases had no gene match. Germline CDR1 reads DFQATT; CDR2 reads SNEGSKA (reference sequence). CDR3: CSLSGNQETQYF. The DNA for the CDR3 is TGCAGTCTTAGCGGGAACCAAGAGACCCAGTACTTC.

This chain links TRBV20-1 with TRBJ2-7; no firm D call. CDR1 and CDR2 from the germline V gene are DFQATT and SNEGSKA (reference sequence). The CDR3 extends over 12 amino acids. V lost 2 bases and J 6 bases, leaving 11 bases between the germline ends. CDR3 bases: TGCAGTGCTAGAATGACCCGCGGCGAGCAGTACTTC. Translated: CSARMTRGEQYF.

This clonotype was counted ten times or more. At one end, the junction sequence differs from germline, possibly due to a read error. The rearrangement joins TRBV3-1 to TRBJ2-5; TRBD2 aligns across 13 bases. This CDR3 comprises 14 residues. Germline lookup yields CDR1 LGHDT and CDR2 YNNKEL (reference sequence). CDR3 in DNA: TGTGCCAGCAGCCAGGGAACTAGCGGGGGGGTCTCGAACTTC. Encoded protein: CASSQGTSGGVSNF.

This clonotype was counted many times. The rearrangement uses TRBV6-1 and TRBJ2-3; no clear D gene. The germline V gene has CDR1 MNHNS and CDR2 SASEGT. The length of the CDR3 is 15 residues. V lost 6 bases to trimming and J lost 0 bases, with 13 bases between them. The CDR3 loop is CASRPSVSSTDTQYF. The DNA of the CDR3 is TGTGCCAGCAGGCCCTCTGTTTCTAGCACAGATACGCAGTATTTT.

Turning to this clonotype: At one end, the junction sequence differs from germline, possibly due to a read error. This rearrangement joins TRBV7-8 to TRBJ2-5; TRBD2 is a possible D gene (5 bases). The length of the CDR3 is 12 residues. The V gene's germline CDR1 is SGHVS and CDR2 FQNEAQ. In DNA, the CDR3 is TGCGCCAGCAGCTTAGCGAGCGAGACCCAGTACTTC. Encoded protein: CASSLASETQYF.

This clonotype was recorded a few times. The genes are TRBV20-1 and TRBJ2-7; TRBD1 might be the D (5 bases). This CDR3 has 12 residues. The ends were cut back, 7 bases at V and 0 bases at J, with 10 bases in the middle. CDR1 and CDR2 (germline): DFQATT, SNEGSKA (reference sequence). CDR3 in DNA: TGCAGTGGCGTAGGGGCCTCCTACGAGCAGTACTTC. Its translation is CSGVGASYEQYF.

As for this clonotype: The junction and the germline gene differ at one end; a read error may be behind it. This chain joins TRBV5-1 and TRBJ1-3; weak D call: TRBD1 (5 bases). The CDR3 is 13 residues long. Germline CDR1 and CDR2: SGHRS and YFSETQ. The CDR3 region is CASSHWGGDTIYF. In DNA form, the CDR3 reads TGTGCCAGCAGCCATTGGGGGGGGGACACCATATATTTT.

The CDR3 DNA is TGTGCCAGCAGCTTTGACAGCGCGCCCTCTGGGGCCAACGTCCTGACTTTC. The encoded protein is CASSFDSAPSGANVLTF. The chain employs TRBV7-9 and TRBJ2-6; tentatively, D is TRBD1 (5 bases). Germline V gene lookup returns CDR1 SEHNR and CDR2 FQNEAQ (reference sequence). V lost 3 bases to trimming and J lost 0 bases, with 12 bases between them. The CDR3 has 17 amino acids.

This chain joins TRBV12-3 or TRBV12-4 and TRBJ2-7; D possibly corresponds to TRBD1 (6 bases). The CDR3 loop spans 16 amino acids. The V gene lost 3 bases and the J gene lost 7 bases, with 22 bases spanning the gap. CDR3 loop: CASSFRSSGVGNEQYF. The CDR3 coding sequence is TGTGCCAGCAGTTTCCGTAGTTCAGGGGTCGGGAATGAGCAGTACTTC.

The V and J genes are TRBV2 and TRBJ1-1; 8 positions agree with TRBD1. This CDR3 has 13 residues. Germline-derived CDR1 and CDR2 are SNHLY and FYNNEI. V gave up 10 bases and J gave up 3 bases; unmatched junction bases: 7. CDR3 in amino acids: CATLKDRDTEAFF. The CDR3 DNA is TGTGCCACTTTAAAGGACAGGGACACTGAAGCTTTCTTT.

The chain joins TRBV12-3 or TRBV12-4 to TRBJ1-1; D is undetermined. The V and J ends lost 3 bases and 4 bases respectively, with 12 bases between them. CDR3 length equals 14 residues. The chain's CDR3 is CASSFGVGSTEAFF. DNA of the CDR3: TGTGCCAGCAGTTTCGGGGTAGGATCCACTGAAGCTTTCTTT.

This clonotype has ten or more counts. The J gene is TRBJ2-3, the V gene TRBV28; D is possibly TRBD1 (6 bases). This CDR3 comprises 16 residues. Trimming shortened V by 5 bases and J by 9 bases, and 24 bases separated the two germline ends. Germline-derived CDR1 and CDR2 are MDHEN and SYDVKM. In DNA, the CDR3 is TGTGCCAGCAGTCCAACGCCGGACGGCGACAGGATGACGCAGTATTTT. This encodes CASSPTPDGDRMTQYF.

This clonotype appeared a few times. This rearrangement joins TRBV24-1 to TRBJ2-7; 9 bases are a match to TRBD1. Trimming took 9 bases from V and 2 from J; bases not matched to a gene: 7. Per the germline V gene, CDR1 is KGHDR and CDR2 is SFDVKD. This CDR3 comprises 14 residues. The CDR3: CATFGTGKTYEQYF. The CDR3 DNA reads TGTGCCACCTTCGGGACAGGGAAAACCTACGAGCAGTACTTC.

V usage is TRBV2 and J usage is TRBJ2-7; D possibly matches TRBD1 or TRBD2 (5 bases each). The germline V gene encodes CDR1 SNHLY and CDR2 FYNNEI. The CDR3 sequence is 14 residues long. V was cut by 9 bases and J by 1 base, with 16 bases left in between. This chain's CDR3 is CARTLGDLSYEQYF. The CDR3 region has the DNA TGTGCCAGAACGCTGGGGGACCTATCCTACGAGCAGTACTTC.

This clonotype was seen a single time. The chain carries TRBV9 and TRBJ2-3; tentatively, D is TRBD1 (6 bases). This CDR3 is built from 15 residues. Germline V gene sequence: CDR1 SGDLS, CDR2 YYNGEE. V gave up 3 bases and J gave up 11 bases, with 22 bases separating them. The CDR3 DNA reads TGTGCCAGCAGCGCCCAGGGGAACTCCTACAATGAGCAGTATTTT. Translating it yields CASSAQGNSYNEQYF.

The J gene is TRBJ2-7, the V gene TRBV7-9; D is unresolved. V gave up 1 base and J gave up 4 bases, with 11 bases separating them. The CDR3 covers 14 residues. The germline CDR1 and CDR2 sequences are SEHNR and FQNEAQ (reference sequence). The CDR3 sequence: CASSLDGQRYEQYF. CDR3 coding DNA: TGTGCCAGCAGCTTAGATGGCCAAAGGTACGAGCAGTACTTC.

The chain recombines TRBV9 with TRBJ2-7; D gene uncertain. V dropped 0 bases and J dropped 2 bases, with 6 bases sitting between them. The CDR3 is made up of 13 amino acids. The germline V gene encodes CDR1 SGDLS and CDR2 YYNGEE. The CDR3 DNA reads TGTGCCAGCAGCGTAGAAACCCCCTACGAGCAGTACTTC. This encodes CASSVETPYEQYF.

This clonotype was detected a few times. V gene TRBV29-1 combines with J gene TRBJ1-1; D possibly corresponds to TRBD1 (5 bases). The CDR3 length is 14 residues. CDR1 and CDR2 from the germline V gene are SQVTM and ANQGSEA. V lost 8 bases to trimming and J lost 5 bases, with 21 bases between them. The CDR3 spells CSCGAGGRGTEAFF. The CDR3 coding sequence is TGCAGCTGTGGGGCAGGTGGGCGCGGGACTGAAGCTTTCTTT.

The chain employs TRBV19 and TRBJ1-4, with D hard to call. The V end lost 5 bases, the J end lost 7 bases, and 11 bases lay between the germline ends. Germline CDR1 LNHDA, CDR2 SQIVND (reference sequence). The CDR3 is made up of 13 amino acids. The DNA for the CDR3 is TGTGCCAGTAGTCTTCTCGTCAGTGAAAAACTGTTTTTT. Its protein is CASSLLVSEKLFF.

The chain couples TRBV6-1 to TRBJ2-3, with 7 bases aligning to TRBD1. The CDR3 sequence is 15 residues long. The germline V gene encodes CDR1 MNHNS and CDR2 SASEGT. V was pared by 3 bases and J by 4 bases, with 7 bases of the junction left unmatched. The CDR3 loop reads CASSEAGGAADTQYF. CDR3 nucleotides: TGTGCCAGCAGTGAGGCAGGGGGTGCAGCAGATACGCAGTATTTT.

A remark on this clonotype: The limits of the CDR3 on the DNA are not certain, so only TCRdb's listed CDR3 is given. The chain employs TRBV5-1 and TRBJ1-6; the listed D gene, TRBD1, was not tested against the DNA. The CDR3 is 23 amino acids long, termini counted. Germline-derived CDR1 and CDR2 are SGHRS and YFSETQ. The CDR3 spells CASSLGVQGTTEAFFEGNSPLHF.